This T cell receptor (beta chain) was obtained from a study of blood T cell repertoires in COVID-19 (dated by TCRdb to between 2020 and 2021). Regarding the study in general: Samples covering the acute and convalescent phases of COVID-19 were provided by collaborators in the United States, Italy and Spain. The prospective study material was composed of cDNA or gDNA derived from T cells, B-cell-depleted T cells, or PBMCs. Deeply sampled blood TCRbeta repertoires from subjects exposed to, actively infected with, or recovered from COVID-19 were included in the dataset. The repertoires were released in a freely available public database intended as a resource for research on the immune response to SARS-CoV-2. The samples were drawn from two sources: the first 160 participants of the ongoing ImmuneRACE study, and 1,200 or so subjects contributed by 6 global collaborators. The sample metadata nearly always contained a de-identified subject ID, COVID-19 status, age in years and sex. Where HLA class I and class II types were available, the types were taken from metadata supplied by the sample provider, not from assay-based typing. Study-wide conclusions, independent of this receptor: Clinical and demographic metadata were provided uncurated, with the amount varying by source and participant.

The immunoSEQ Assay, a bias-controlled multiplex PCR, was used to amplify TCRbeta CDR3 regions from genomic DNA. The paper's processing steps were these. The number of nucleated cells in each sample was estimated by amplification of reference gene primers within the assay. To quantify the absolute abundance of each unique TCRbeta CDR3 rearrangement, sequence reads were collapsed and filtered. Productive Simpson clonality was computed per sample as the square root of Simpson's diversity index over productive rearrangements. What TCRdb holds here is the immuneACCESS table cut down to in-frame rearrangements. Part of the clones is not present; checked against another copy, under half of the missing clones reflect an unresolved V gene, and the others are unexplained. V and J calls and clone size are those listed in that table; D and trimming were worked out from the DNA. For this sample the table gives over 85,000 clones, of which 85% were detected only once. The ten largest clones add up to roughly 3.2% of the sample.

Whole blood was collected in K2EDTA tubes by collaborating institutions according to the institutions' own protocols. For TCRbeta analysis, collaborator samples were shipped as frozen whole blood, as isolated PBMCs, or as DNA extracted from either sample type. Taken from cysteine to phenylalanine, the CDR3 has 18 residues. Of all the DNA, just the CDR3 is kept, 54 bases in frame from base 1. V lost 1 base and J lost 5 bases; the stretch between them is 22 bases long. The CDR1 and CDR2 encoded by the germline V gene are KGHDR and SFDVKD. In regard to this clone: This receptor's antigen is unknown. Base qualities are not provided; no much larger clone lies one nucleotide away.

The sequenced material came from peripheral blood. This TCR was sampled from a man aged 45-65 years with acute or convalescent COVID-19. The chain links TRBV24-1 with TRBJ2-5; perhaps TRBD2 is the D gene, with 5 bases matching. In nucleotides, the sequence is TGTGCCACCAGTGATTTAGTGGAAAGAGGCAGCAAGCGGGAGACCCAGTACTTC. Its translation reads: CATSDLVERGSKRETQYF.